This TCR beta chain came from a study of CD8 T cells in ankylosing spondylitis. The trim removed 6 bases at V and 3 bases at J, leaving 8 bases unmatched. The germline V gene has CDR1 MGHRA and CDR2 YSYEKL. The CDR3 is made up of 14 amino acids. Study-level findings and limits: Peripheral blood samples showed relatively rare disease-linked clones, and these clones were CD8+. Reportedly, disease-linked clones are significantly enriched in ankylosing spondylitis patients' matched synovial fluid. Blood of patients with ankylosing spondylitis appeared to be characterized by a TCR beta motif of eight highly homologous variants.

One entry per CDR3 protein results from TCRdb running MiXCR on the 5' RACE reads. The sample has about 140,000 distinct CDR3 sequences, 9.5% to 12% seen once; the top ten hold about 4%. As to this clonotype: Its antigen is undetermined.

This clonotype originated in a female donor with ankylosing spondylitis or in good health (not recorded which). The genes are TRBV4-1 and TRBJ2-7; 7 nucleotides line up with TRBD1. Input material: blood, either unsorted or a sorted T cell fraction (not recorded which). CDR3 sequence: CASRRTGAGYEQYF. CDR3 in DNA: TGCGCCAGCAGGCGGACAGGTGCAGGCTACGAGCAGTACTTC.